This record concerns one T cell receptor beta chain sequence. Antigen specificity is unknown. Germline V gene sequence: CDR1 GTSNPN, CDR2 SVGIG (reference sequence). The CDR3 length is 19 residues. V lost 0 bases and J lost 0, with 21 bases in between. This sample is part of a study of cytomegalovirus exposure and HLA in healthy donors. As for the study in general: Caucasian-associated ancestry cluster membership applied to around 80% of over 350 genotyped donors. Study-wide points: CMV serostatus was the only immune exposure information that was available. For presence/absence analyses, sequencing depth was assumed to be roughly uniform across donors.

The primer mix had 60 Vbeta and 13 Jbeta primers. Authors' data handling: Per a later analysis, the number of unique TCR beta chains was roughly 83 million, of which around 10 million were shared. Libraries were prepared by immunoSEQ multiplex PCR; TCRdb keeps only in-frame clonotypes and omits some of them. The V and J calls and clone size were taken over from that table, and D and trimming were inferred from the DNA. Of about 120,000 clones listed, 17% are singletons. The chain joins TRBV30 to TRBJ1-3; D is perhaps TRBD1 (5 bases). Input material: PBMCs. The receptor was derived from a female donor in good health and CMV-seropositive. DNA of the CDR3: TGTGCCTGGAGTGTAAATCTTGGCAGGGCCTTGATCTCTGGAAACACCATATATTTT. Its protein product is CAWSVNLGRALISGNTIYF. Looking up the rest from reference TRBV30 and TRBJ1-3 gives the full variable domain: SQTIHQWPATLVQPVGSPLSLECTVEGTSNPNLYWYRQAAGRGLQLLFYSVGIGQISSEVPQNLSASRPQDRQFILSSKKLLLSDSGFYLCAWSVNLGRALISGNTIYFGEGSWLTVV.